The next 14 T cell receptor beta chains were all read from a single sample in a study of blood T cell repertoires in COVID-19. The method was immunoSEQ multiplex PCR; TCRdb's version includes in-frame clones alone and lacks a portion of them. The table lists 150,000 to 200,000 clones, roughly 86% of them singletons. Sequenced material: peripheral blood. Every receptor here comes from an older man with acute or convalescent COVID-19.

The CDR3 DNA follows: TGTGCCATCACCCGGGGGGACAGGCGGGCTAGCACAGATACGCAGTATTTT. Amino acids: CAITRGDRRASTDTQYF. The chain employs TRBV5-6 and TRBJ2-3; a possible D gene is TRBD1 (8 bases). This CDR3 spans 17 amino acids. Germline CDR1 reads SGHDT; CDR2 reads YYEEEE. V was clipped by 9 bases and J by 0 bases, with 23 bases between them. The variable domain in full, completed from reference TRBV5-6 and TRBJ2-3, reads DAGVTQSPTHLIKTRGQQVTLRCSPKSGHDTVSWYQQALGQGPQFIFQYYEEEERQRGNFPDRFSGHQFPNYSSELNVNALLLGDSALYLCAITRGDRRASTDTQYFGPGTRLTVL.

The chain combines TRBV5-4 with TRBJ1-2, with D perhaps TRBD1 (5 bases). This CDR3 contains 14 residues. V was pared by 0 bases and J by 8 bases, with 14 bases between. Germline-derived CDR1 and CDR2 are SGHNT and YYREEE (reference sequence). DNA for the CDR3: TGTGCCAGCAGCTTGGTTCAGGGTTCTCGGGGCTACACCTTC. It codes for CASSLVQGSRGYTF.

CDR3 coding DNA: TGTGCCAGCAGCTATTTAGGGAGGGGGACTGAAGCTTTCTTT. It is translated as CASSYLGRGTEAFF. The chain employs TRBV11-1 and TRBJ1-1; D might be TRBD1 (6 bases). The CDR3 is 14 amino acids. Germline V gene lookup returns CDR1 SGHAT and CDR2 FQDESV (reference sequence). Trimming cost V 4 bases and J 5 bases, with 14 bases left between them.

The chain is built from TRBV7-3 and TRBJ2-1, with TRBD2 identical over 7 bases. This CDR3 has 14 residues. V lost 2 bases, J lost 7 bases, and 5 bases stayed unmatched. Germline CDR1 and CDR2: SGHTA and FQGTGA. The CDR3 sequence is CASSLGGGLNEQFF. The CDR3 DNA follows: TGTGCCAGCAGCTTAGGCGGGGGTTTGAATGAGCAGTTCTTC. Using reference TRBV7-3 and TRBJ2-1 for the parts outside the CDR3, the full variable domain is GAGVSQTPSNKVTEKGKYVELRCDPISGHTALYWYRQSLGQGPEFLIYFQGTGAADDSGLPNDRFFAVRPEGSVSTLKIQRTERGDSAVYLCASSLGGGLNEQFFGPGTRLTVL.

This clone has just one count. The chain couples TRBV14 to TRBJ2-2; D remains unclear. V was clipped by 6 bases and J by 4 bases, with 9 bases between them. Germline V gene lookup returns CDR1 SGHDN and CDR2 FVKESK. This CDR3 comprises 13 residues. The chain's CDR3 is CASRPQLTGELFF. DNA for the CDR3: TGTGCCAGCAGACCCCAACTCACCGGGGAGCTGTTTTTT.

The rearrangement uses TRBV5-1 and TRBJ1-2; TRBD1 matches at 7 bases. Germline V CDR1 and CDR2: SGHRS, YFSETQ. The junction had 12 bases not matched to a gene; V was cut back by 4 bases and J by 6 bases. This CDR3 region has 15 residues. The CDR3 bases are TGCGCCAGCAGCCGCCTACCCGACAGGGAAGATGGCTACACCTTC. This encodes CASSRLPDREDGYTF.

CDR3 amino acids: CAWAPKQGVGDTQYF. The CDR3 coding sequence is TGTGCCTGGGCCCCGAAGCAGGGGGTTGGTGATACGCAGTATTTT. The chain employs TRBV30 and TRBJ2-3; 7 nucleotides agree with TRBD1. CDR1 and CDR2 from the germline V gene are GTSNPN and SVGIG (reference sequence). V shed 5 bases, J shed 6 bases, and the junction held 14 bases outside the gene matches. CDR3 length: 15 residues.

The chain combines TRBV4-1 with TRBJ2-2; D is unclear. The CDR3 consists of 18 residues. The V end lost 1 base, the J end lost 3 bases, and 18 bases lay between the germline ends. Looked up from germline, CDR1 is MGHRA and CDR2 is YSYEKL. The CDR3 sequence is CASSQGSRQVKDTGELFF. CDR3 coding DNA: TGCGCCAGCAGCCAAGGGTCACGGCAGGTAAAGGACACCGGGGAGCTGTTTTTT.

This chain joins TRBV5-8 and TRBJ1-3; 9 bases align to TRBD1. This CDR3 is built from 14 residues. Germline V CDR1 and CDR2: SGHTS, YDEGEE. J was trimmed by 4 bases and V by 6 bases; bases with no gene match: 5. CDR3 region: CASTQGQGGNTIYF. CDR3 DNA sequence: TGTGCCAGCACCCAGGGACAGGGAGGAAACACCATATATTTT.

This CDR3 reads CASSQKSSGAGGAYEQYF. The CDR3, as DNA: TGCGCCAGCAGCCAGAAGTCCTCCGGGGCAGGGGGTGCCTACGAGCAGTACTTC. The chain has TRBV4-3 and TRBJ2-7; 7 bases fit TRBD1. Germline assignment: CDR1 LGHNA and CDR2 YSLEER. The CDR3 extends over 18 amino acids. The V segment lost 3 bases and the J segment 2 bases; nucleotides outside the gene matches: 16.

The rearrangement joins TRBV4-3 to TRBJ2-7, with D possibly TRBD2 on 5 matching bases. The CDR3 sequence is 16 residues long. Trimming stripped 0 bases from V and 4 bases from J, with 16 bases between. Germline CDR1 is LGHNA and CDR2 is YSLEER. Here the CDR3 DNA reads TGCGCCAGCAGCCAAGATCGGGAACACCCTCCTTACGAGCAGTACTTC. It encodes CASSQDREHPPYEQYF.

The chain couples TRBV7-2 to TRBJ2-3; D may be TRBD2 (6 bases). The germline V and J ends were trimmed by 2 bases and 2 bases, with 17 bases remaining between them. From germline, CDR1 is SGHTA and CDR2 FQGNSA. The CDR3 is made up of 17 amino acids. In DNA form, the CDR3 reads TGTGCCAGCAGCTTATTGACACGGCGGGGCTACACAGATACGCAGTATTTT. Its protein is CASSLLTRRGYTDTQYF.

A single count supports this clone. The V gene is TRBV12-3 or TRBV12-4, the J gene TRBJ1-2; D is ambiguous. The ends were cut back, 3 bases at V and 5 bases at J, with 7 bases in the middle. The CDR3 contains 12 residues. The chain's CDR3 is CASSFPDYGYTF. The DNA of the CDR3 is TGTGCCAGCAGTTTTCCAGATTATGGCTACACCTTC.

The chain couples TRBV5-1 to TRBJ1-4; unclear D gene. The CDR3 has 14 amino acids. Germline V gene data show CDR1 as SGHRS and CDR2 as YFSETQ. V dropped 1 base and J dropped 0 bases, with 4 bases sitting between them. CDR3 residues: CASSLRATNEKLFF. CDR3 bases: TGCGCCAGCAGCTTGAGAGCAACTAATGAAAAACTGTTTTTT.